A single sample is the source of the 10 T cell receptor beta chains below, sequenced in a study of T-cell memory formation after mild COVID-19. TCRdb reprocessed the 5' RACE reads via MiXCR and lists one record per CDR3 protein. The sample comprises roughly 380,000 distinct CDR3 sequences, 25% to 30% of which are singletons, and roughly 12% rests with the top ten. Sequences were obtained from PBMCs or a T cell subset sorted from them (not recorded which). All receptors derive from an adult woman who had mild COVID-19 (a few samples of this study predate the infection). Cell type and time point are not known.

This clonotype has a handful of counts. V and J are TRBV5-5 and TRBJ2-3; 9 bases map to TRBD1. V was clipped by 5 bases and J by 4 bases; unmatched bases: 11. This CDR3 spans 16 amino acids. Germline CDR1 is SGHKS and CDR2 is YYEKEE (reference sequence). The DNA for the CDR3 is TGTGCCAGCAGTAGAACCGGGACAGGGTCGGCAGATACGCAGTATTTT. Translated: CASSRTGTGSADTQYF. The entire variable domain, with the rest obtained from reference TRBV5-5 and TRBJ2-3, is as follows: DAGVTQSPTHLIKTRGQQVTLRCSPISGHKSVSWYQQVLGQGPQFIFQYYEKEERGRGNFPDRFSARQFPNYSSELNVNALLLGDSALYLCASSRTGTGSADTQYFGPGTRLTVL.

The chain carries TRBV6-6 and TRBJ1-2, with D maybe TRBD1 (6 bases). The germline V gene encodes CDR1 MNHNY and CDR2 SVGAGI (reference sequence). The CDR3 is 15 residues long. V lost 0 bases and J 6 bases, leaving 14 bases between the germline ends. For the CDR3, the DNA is TGTGCCAGCAGTTACTCTTCTTTGGGGGCCCATGGCTACACCTTC. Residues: CASSYSSLGAHGYTF.

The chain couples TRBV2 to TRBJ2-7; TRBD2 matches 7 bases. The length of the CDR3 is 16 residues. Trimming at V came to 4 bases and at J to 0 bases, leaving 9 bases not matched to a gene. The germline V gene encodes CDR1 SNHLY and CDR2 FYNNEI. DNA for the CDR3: TGTGCCAGCAGTGCGGGAGGAATCGCTAGCTCCTACGAGCAGTACTTC. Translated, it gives CASSAGGIASSYEQYF.

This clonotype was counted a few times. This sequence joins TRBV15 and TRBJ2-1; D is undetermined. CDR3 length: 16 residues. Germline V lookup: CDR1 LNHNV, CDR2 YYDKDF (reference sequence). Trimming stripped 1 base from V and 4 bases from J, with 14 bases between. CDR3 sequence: CATSRALAETYNEQFF. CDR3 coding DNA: TGTGCCACCAGCAGAGCGCTGGCGGAAACATACAATGAGCAGTTCTTC. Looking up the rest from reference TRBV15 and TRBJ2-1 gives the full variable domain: DAMVIQNPRYQVTQFGKPVTLSCSQTLNHNVMYWYQQKSSQAPKLLFHYYDKDFNNEADTPDNFQSRRPNTSFCFLDIRSPGLGDTAMYLCATSRALAETYNEQFFGPGTRLTVL.

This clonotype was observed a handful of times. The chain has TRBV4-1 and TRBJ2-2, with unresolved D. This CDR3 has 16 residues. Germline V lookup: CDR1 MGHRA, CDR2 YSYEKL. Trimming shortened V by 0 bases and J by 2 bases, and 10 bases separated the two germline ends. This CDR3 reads CASSQDTVKNTGELFF. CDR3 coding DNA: TGCGCCAGCAGCCAAGATACAGTCAAAAACACCGGGGAGCTGTTTTTT.

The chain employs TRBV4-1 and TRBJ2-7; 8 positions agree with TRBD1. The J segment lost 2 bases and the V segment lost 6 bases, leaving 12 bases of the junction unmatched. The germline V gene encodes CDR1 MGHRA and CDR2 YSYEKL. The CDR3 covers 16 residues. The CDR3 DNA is TGCGCCAGCAGTCGAAGGAGTCAGGGGGCCCCCTACGAGCAGTACTTC. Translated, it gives CASSRRSQGAPYEQYF.

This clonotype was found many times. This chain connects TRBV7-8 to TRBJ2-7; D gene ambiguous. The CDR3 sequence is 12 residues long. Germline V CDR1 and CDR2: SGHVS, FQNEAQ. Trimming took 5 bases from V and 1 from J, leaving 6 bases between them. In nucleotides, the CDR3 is TGTGCCAGCAGCCGGCGGTCCTACGAGCAGTACTTC. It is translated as CASSRRSYEQYF. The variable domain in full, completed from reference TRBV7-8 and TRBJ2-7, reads GAGVSQSPRYKVAKRGQDVALRCDPISGHVSLFWYQQALGQGPEFLTYFQNEAQLDKSGLPSDRFFAERPEGSVSTLKIQRTQQEDSAVYLCASSRRSYEQYFGPGTRLTVT.

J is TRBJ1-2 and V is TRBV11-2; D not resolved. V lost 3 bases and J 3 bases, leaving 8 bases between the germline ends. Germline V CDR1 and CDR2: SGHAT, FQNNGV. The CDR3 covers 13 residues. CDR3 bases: TGTGCCAGCAGCTTGGAAGACGACTATGGCTACACCTTC. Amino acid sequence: CASSLEDDYGYTF.

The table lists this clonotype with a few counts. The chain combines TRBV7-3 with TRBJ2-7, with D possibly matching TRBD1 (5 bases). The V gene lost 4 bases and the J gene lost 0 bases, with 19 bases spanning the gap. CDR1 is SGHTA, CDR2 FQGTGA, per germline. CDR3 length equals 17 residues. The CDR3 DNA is TGTGCCAGCAGCTCCCCTATGGGGCCCGACAGCTCCTACGAGCAGTACTTC. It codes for CASSSPMGPDSSYEQYF.

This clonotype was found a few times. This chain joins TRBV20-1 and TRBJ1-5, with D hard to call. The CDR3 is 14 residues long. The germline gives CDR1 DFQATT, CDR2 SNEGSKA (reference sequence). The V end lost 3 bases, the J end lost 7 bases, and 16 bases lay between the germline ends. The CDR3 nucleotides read TGCAGTGCTAGCGCCCAGAAGGCCCGGCAGCCCCAGCATTTT. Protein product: CSASAQKARQPQHF.